This T cell receptor beta chain emerged from a study of blood T cell repertoires in COVID-19. Some clones are missing from TCRdb's copy, which holds only in-frame ones; the method was immunoSEQ multiplex PCR. The sample consists of 250,000 or so clones, about nine tenths of them appearing once. CDR3 length equals 13 residues. Germline V CDR1 and CDR2: MNHEY, SVGAGI. Deletions cut 1 base from V and 4 bases from J, with 7 bases between. Sequenced sample: peripheral blood. This TCR derives from a man between 35 and 55 years old with active or convalescent COVID-19. This chain links TRBV6-5 with TRBJ1-1; no reliable D call. In DNA form, the CDR3 reads TGTGCCAGCAGTTACTTCGGTGGCACTGAAGCTTTCTTT. Protein: CASSYFGGTEAFF.